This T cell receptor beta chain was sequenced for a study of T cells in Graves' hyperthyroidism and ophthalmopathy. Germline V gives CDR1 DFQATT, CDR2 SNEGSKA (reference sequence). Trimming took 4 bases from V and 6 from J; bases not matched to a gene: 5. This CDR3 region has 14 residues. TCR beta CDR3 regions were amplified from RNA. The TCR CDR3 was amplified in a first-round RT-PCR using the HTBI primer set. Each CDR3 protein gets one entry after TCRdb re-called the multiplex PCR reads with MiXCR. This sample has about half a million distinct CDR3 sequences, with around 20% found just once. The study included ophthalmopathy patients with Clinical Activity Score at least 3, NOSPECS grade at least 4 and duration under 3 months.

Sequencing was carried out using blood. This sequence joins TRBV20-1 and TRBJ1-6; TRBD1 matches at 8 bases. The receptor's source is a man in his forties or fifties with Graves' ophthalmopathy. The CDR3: CSAISQGANSPLHF. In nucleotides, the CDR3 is TGCAGTGCTATATCTCAGGGGGCTAATTCACCCCTCCACTTT.